This TCR beta chain derives from a study of blood T cell repertoires in COVID-19. Study-wide context: Whether acute or convalescent, the COVID-19 samples came from the United States, Italy and Spain. From T cells, B-cell-depleted T cells, or PBMCs came the material, which was cDNA or gDNA.

Per the original data handling: From reference gene primer amplification, estimates of nucleated cell counts were derived. This table comes from immunoSEQ multiplex PCR, and its TCRdb copy is limited to in-frame clones, with some not included. The V and J calls and clone size are taken from that table; D and trimming were inferred from the DNA. The data contain some 250,000 clones, 80% to 90% of them seen just once; the ten biggest clones take up 5% to 6%. CDR1 MDHEN and CDR2 SYDVKM come from the germline V gene. CDR3 length equals 21 residues. Trimming removed 5 bases from V and 5 bases from J; junction bases left unmatched: 17.

The receptor was isolated from a man older than 75 with acute or convalescent COVID-19. V gene TRBV28 combines with J gene TRBJ2-2; 16 nucleotides agree with TRBD2. Input material: peripheral blood. The CDR3 is CASSRLVTGTSGRALTGELFF. DNA of the CDR3: TGTGCCAGCAGTCGGCTCGTTACCGGGACTAGCGGGAGGGCCTTGACCGGGGAGCTGTTTTTT.